This entry describes one T cell receptor beta chain. The data derive from a study of T cell changes during pregnancy in multiple sclerosis. After removal of 4 bases from V and 2 bases from J, the junction contained 7 bases not matched to a gene. Germline V gives CDR1 SQVTM, CDR2 ANQGSEA. The CDR3 sequence is 14 residues long. Sequencing used immunoSEQ multiplex PCR; TCRdb keeps in-frame clones, though not all of them. The sample contains tens of thousands of clones, more than 75% of which appear only once. The sequences come from peripheral blood, collected in the third trimester of pregnancy. This chain uses TRBV29-1 with TRBJ2-7; 8 bases match TRBD1. This sequence was found in a female donor in good health, enrolled as a control in a pregnancy study. This CDR3 reads CSVVPGQVAYEQYF. CDR3 in DNA: TGCAGCGTTGTCCCGGGACAGGTCGCCTACGAGCAGTACTTC.